The clone carrying this T cell receptor beta chain turned up a few times. TCRdb reanalysed the RT-PCR reads using MiXCR and keeps one entry per CDR3 protein. The sample has almost 700,000 distinct CDR3 sequences, more than 13% seen once; the top ten hold 3% to 4.5%. Germline V lookup: CDR1 DFQATT, CDR2 SNEGSKA (reference sequence). CDR3 length: 15 residues. Trimming cost V 4 bases and J 1 base, with 14 bases left between them. The rearrangement joins TRBV20-1 to TRBJ1-3, with TRBD1 as a possible D gene (5 bases). The source of this sequence is a female donor in good health, serving as a healthy control. The specimen sequenced was memory CD4+ T cells from blood. The DNA for the CDR3 is TGCAGTGCTAATACAGGAGGCTTGTCTGGAAACACCATATATTTT. Its protein product is CSANTGGLSGNTIYF.